In its sample, the clone carrying this T cell receptor (beta chain) was seen a few times. Antigen specificity is unknown. The PBMCs studied were ones that came from 9 to 10 ml fresh peripheral blood. The source of the sample is a study of T cells in Graves' hyperthyroidism and ophthalmopathy. Study-wide results and limits: Stable hyperthyroidism and ophthalmopathy were separated using 13 V-J signatures.

Germline assignment: CDR1 SGHKS and CDR2 YYEKEE (reference sequence). This CDR3 is built from 14 residues. The V end was cut by 2 bases, the J end by 2 bases, with 11 bases between. RNA transcripts gave rise to amplified TCR beta CDR3 regions. When the TCR CDR3 underwent first-round RT-PCR, the HTBI primer set was used. TCRdb ran MiXCR on the multiplex PCR reads and lists one entry per CDR3 protein. Counted here are around 340,000 distinct CDR3 sequences, around 16% occurring once; the ten biggest clones make up around a third. What was sequenced was blood. The chain couples TRBV5-5 to TRBJ2-7; D is perhaps TRBD1 (6 bases). This sequence originates from a man between 25 and 39 years old with Graves' hyperthyroidism. In DNA, the CDR3 is TGTGCCAGCAGCTTACTGGACAGAGCCTACGAGCAGTACTTC. The encoded protein is CASSLLDRAYEQYF.